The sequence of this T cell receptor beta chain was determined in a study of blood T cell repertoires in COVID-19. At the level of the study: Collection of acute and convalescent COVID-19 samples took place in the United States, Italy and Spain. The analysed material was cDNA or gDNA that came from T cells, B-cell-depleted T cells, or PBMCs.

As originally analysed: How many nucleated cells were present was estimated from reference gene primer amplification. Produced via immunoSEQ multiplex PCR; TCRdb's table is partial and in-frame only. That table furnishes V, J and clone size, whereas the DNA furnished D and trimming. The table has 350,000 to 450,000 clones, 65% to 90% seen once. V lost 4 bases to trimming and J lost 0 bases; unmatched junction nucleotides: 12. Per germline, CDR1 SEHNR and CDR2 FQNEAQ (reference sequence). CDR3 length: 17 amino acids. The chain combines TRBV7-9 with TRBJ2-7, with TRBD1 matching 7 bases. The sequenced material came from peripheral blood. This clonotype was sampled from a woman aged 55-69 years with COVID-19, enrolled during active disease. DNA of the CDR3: TGTGCCAGCAGCTCCCTAGGACAGGAAGGCGTCTCCTACGAGCAGTACTTC. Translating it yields CASSSLGQEGVSYEQYF.